Below, 11 T cell receptor beta chains from the same sample are listed, as sequenced in a study of blood T cell repertoires in COVID-19. Assay used: immunoSEQ multiplex PCR; TCRdb lists only in-frame clones, some missing. The sample has some 300,000 clones, approximately 91% seen once. Sequenced sample: PBMCs or T cells enriched from blood (not recorded which). These receptors were taken from a woman aged 25-40 years who had recovered from COVID-19.

The rearrangement joins TRBV9 to TRBJ2-2; D not certain. V was shortened by 5 bases and J by 7 bases, with 6 bases between the two germline ends. The germline V gene encodes CDR1 SGDLS and CDR2 YYNGEE. This CDR3 is 11 amino acids long. The CDR3 loop reads CASSLNGELFF. For the CDR3, the DNA is TGTGCCAGCAGTCTTAACGGGGAGCTGTTTTTT.

The chain employs TRBV7-8 and TRBJ2-3, with TRBD2 identical over 9 bases. This CDR3 is built from 15 residues. The V segment lost 1 base and the J segment 2 bases; nucleotides outside the gene matches: 1. Germline assignment: CDR1 SGHVS and CDR2 FQNEAQ. The CDR3 is CASSLVAGDTDTQYF. CDR3 nucleotides: TGTGCCAGCAGCTTAGTAGCGGGAGACACAGATACGCAGTATTTT.

V and J are TRBV24-1 and TRBJ1-3, with 12 bases aligning to TRBD1. The V segment lost 4 bases and the J segment 3 bases; nucleotides outside the gene matches: 9. The CDR3 covers 18 residues. Per the germline V gene, CDR1 is KGHDR and CDR2 is SFDVKD. The CDR3 DNA sequence: TGTGCCACCAGTGAACCCGGGACAGGGGGCCACGGTGGAAACACCATATATTTT. This sequence encodes CATSEPGTGGHGGNTIYF.

The chain joins TRBV5-4 to TRBJ1-1; D is undetermined. Germline V lookup: CDR1 SGHNT, CDR2 YYREEE (reference sequence). V lost 4 bases and J 5 bases, leaving 12 bases between the germline ends. The CDR3 totals 13 residues. DNA of the CDR3: TGTGCCAGCAGCCTCATGGGAGGAACTGAAGCTTTCTTT. It specifies CASSLMGGTEAFF.

This chain joins TRBV19 and TRBJ1-1, with 12 bases lining up with TRBD1. With V trimmed by 3 bases and J by 6 bases, 8 bases remained unmatched. The CDR3 has 16 residues. Looked up from germline, CDR1 is LNHDA and CDR2 is SQIVND (reference sequence). The CDR3 spells CASSIGGQGARSEAFF. CDR3 DNA sequence: TGTGCCAGTAGTATTGGGGGACAGGGGGCGCGTTCTGAAGCTTTCTTT.

The rearrangement links TRBV28 to TRBJ2-7; a weak D match, TRBD1 (6 bases). The germline gives CDR1 MDHEN, CDR2 SYDVKM. The V gene lost 8 bases and the J gene lost 6 bases, with 11 bases spanning the gap. The CDR3 is 11 residues long. The CDR3 reads CASGTLGEQYF. As DNA, the CDR3 is TGTGCCAGCGGGACACTAGGCGAGCAGTACTTC.

V gene TRBV28 combines with J gene TRBJ2-7; 7 nucleotides match TRBD2. CDR1 and CDR2 from the germline V gene are MDHEN and SYDVKM. Trimming removed 8 bases from V and 2 bases from J; junction bases left unmatched: 6. This CDR3 has 13 amino acids. CDR3: CASGEGRAYEQYF. CDR3 DNA: TGTGCCAGCGGAGAAGGGAGGGCCTACGAGCAGTACTTC. Full variable domain (outside the CDR3, taken from reference TRBV28 and TRBJ2-7): DVKVTQSSRYLVKRTGEKVFLECVQDMDHENMFWYRQDPGLGLRLIYFSYDVKMKEKGDIPEGYSVSREKKERFSLILESASTNQTSMYLCASGEGRAYEQYFGPGTRLTVT.

The rearrangement joins TRBV7-9 to TRBJ1-5; D might be TRBD1 (6 bases). From germline, CDR1 is SEHNR and CDR2 FQNEAQ (reference sequence). CDR3 length: 17 residues. V dropped 1 base and J dropped 3 bases, with 16 bases sitting between them. The DNA of the CDR3 is TGTGCCAGCAGCTTAGTCCCCAGGGGAGAGGCCAATCAGCCCCAGCATTTT. Its translation: CASSLVPRGEANQPQHF. Full variable domain (missing parts from reference TRBV7-9 and TRBJ1-5): DTGVSQNPRHKITKRGQNVTFRCDPISEHNRLYWYRQTLGQGPEFLTYFQNEAQLEKSRLLSDRFSAERPKGSFSTLEIQRTEQGDSAMYLCASSLVPRGEANQPQHFGDGTRLSIL.

The chain carries TRBV28 and TRBJ2-7; possible D gene TRBD2, 6 bases. CDR1 and CDR2 from the germline V gene are MDHEN and SYDVKM. The CDR3 is 15 residues long. V was pared by 5 bases and J by 2 bases, with 16 bases between. The CDR3, as DNA: TGTGCCAGCAGTCCGATCCGGGACTTAACCTACGAGCAGTACTTC. It yields the protein CASSPIRDLTYEQYF.

Notes on this clone: At the DNA level, this CDR3 is encoded by other sequences in the same sample as well. The gene calls are TRBV6-1 and TRBJ1-1, with D tentatively TRBD1 (5 bases). Germline-derived CDR1 and CDR2 are MNHNS and SASEGT. V gave up 1 base and J gave up 5 bases, with 8 bases separating them. The CDR3 has 13 residues. The CDR3: CASSEGRGTEAFF. DNA of the CDR3: TGTGCCAGCAGTGAAGGTCGGGGGACTGAAGCTTTCTTT.

The rearrangement joins TRBV28 to TRBJ1-2; D is uncertain. Germline V lookup: CDR1 MDHEN, CDR2 SYDVKM. CDR3 length: 13 residues. V lost 1 base and J 5 bases, leaving 8 bases between the germline ends. The chain's CDR3 is CASSLYREYGYTF. CDR3 DNA sequence: TGTGCCAGCAGTTTATATAGAGAGTATGGCTACACCTTC.